This TCR beta chain appears in the sequencing data of a study of T cell responses to AZD1222 COVID-19 vaccine. TCRdb keeps only in-frame clones here, not all; method: immunoSEQ multiplex PCR. The sample carries more than 120,000 clones, about 92% recorded once. Remarks on this clone: Its antigen is not known.

Germline CDR1 reads SEHNR; CDR2 reads FQNEAQ (reference sequence). The CDR3 totals 16 residues. Trimming removed 5 bases from V and 0 bases from J, with 17 bases in between. Study conclusions and caveats: None of the repertoires were sampled until the peak T cell response had passed. It should be noted that donors were predominantly white British and more often female, and clonal diversity was possibly underestimated. Recipients of two AZD1222 doses showed rising Spike-specific TCR breadth and depth.

Second doses were pooled across both intervals (about 4 or about 12 weeks). This clonotype was sampled from an adult who received the AZD1222 COVID-19 vaccine. Sequencing used peripheral blood, obtained 28 days after the second AZD1222 dose. This chain links TRBV7-9 with TRBJ2-7; D ambiguous. The CDR3 region is CASSPILGPLSYEQYF. DNA for the CDR3: TGTGCCAGCAGCCCTATCCTAGGACCTCTCTCCTACGAGCAGTACTTC.